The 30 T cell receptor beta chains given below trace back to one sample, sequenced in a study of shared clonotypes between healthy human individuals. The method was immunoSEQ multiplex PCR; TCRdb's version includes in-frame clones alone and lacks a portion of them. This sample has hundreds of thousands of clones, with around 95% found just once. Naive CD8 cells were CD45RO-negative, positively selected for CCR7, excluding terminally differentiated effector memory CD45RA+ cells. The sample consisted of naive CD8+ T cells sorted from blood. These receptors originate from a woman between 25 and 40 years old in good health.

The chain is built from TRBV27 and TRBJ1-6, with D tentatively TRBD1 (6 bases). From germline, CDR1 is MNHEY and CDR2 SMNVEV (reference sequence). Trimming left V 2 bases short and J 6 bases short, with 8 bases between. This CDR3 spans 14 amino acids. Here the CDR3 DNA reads TGTGCCAGCAGTTTAACAGGGTCTAATTCACCCCTCCACTTT. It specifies CASSLTGSNSPLHF.

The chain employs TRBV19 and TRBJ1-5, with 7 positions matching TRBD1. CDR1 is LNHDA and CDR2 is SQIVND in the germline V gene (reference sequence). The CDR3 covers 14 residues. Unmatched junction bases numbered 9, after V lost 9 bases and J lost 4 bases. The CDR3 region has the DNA TGTGCCAGCATACCGGGACAGAGGAATCAGCCCCAGCATTTT. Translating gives CASIPGQRNQPQHF.

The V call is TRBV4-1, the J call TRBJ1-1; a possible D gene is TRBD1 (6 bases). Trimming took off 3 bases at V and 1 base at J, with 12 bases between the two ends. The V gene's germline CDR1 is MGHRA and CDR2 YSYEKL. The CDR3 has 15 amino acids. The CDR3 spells CASSHIETGNTEAFF. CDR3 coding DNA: TGCGCCAGCAGCCATATAGAGACAGGGAACACTGAAGCTTTCTTT.

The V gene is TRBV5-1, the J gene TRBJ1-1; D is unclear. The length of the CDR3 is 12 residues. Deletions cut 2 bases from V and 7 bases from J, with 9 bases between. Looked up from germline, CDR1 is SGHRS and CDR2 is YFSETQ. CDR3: CASSFFGDEAFF. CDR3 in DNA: TGCGCCAGCAGCTTTTTCGGGGATGAAGCTTTCTTT.

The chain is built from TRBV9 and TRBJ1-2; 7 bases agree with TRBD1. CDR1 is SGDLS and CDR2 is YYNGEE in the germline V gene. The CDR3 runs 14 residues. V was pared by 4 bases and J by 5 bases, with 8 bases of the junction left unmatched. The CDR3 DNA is TGTGCCAGCAGCCAGGGAGGGGGCACTTATGGCTACACCTTC. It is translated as CASSQGGGTYGYTF.

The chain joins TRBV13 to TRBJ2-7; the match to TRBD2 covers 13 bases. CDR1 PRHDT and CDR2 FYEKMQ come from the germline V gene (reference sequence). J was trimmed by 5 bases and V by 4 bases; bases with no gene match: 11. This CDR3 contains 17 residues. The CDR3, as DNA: TGTGCCAGCAGCTCCCTGGGAGGACTAGCGGGAGAACACGAGCAGTACTTC. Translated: CASSSLGGLAGEHEQYF.

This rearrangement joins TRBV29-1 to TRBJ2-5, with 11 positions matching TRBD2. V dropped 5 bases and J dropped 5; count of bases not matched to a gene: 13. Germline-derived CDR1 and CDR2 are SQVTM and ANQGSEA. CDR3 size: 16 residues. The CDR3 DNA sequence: TGCAGCGTTCTTAGCGGGAGGGCCCACCTCCGGGAGACCCAGTACTTC. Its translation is CSVLSGRAHLRETQYF.

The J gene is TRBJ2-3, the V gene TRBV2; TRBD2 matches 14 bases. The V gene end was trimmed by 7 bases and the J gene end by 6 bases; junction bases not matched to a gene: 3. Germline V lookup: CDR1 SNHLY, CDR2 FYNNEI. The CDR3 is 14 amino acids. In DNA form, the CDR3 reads TGTGCCAGCAAAAGGACTAGCGGGAGGGATACGCAGTATTTT. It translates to CASKRTSGRDTQYF.

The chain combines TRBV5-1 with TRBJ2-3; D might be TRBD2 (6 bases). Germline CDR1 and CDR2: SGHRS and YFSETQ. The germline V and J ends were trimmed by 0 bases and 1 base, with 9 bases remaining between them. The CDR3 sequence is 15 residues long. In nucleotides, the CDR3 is TGCGCCAGCAGCTTGGCCGGAGGGGGCACAGATACGCAGTATTTT. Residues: CASSLAGGGTDTQYF.

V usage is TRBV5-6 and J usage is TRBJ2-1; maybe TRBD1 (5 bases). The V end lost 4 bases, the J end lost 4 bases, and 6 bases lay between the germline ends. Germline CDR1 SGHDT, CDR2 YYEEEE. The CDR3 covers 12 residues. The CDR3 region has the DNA TGTGCCAGCAGCACAGGATACAATGAGCAGTTCTTC. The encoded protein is CASSTGYNEQFF.

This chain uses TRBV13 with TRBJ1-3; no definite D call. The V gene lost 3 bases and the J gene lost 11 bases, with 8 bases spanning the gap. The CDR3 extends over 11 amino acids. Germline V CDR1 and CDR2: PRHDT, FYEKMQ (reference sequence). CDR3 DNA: TGTGCCAGCAGCTTTCAGCGTCCCATATATTTT. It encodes CASSFQRPIYF.

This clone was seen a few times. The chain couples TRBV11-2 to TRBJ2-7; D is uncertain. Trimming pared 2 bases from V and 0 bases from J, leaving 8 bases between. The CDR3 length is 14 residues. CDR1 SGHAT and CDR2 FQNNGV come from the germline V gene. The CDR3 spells CASSLSISSYEQYF. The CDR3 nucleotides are TGTGCCAGCAGCTTATCGATAAGCTCCTACGAGCAGTACTTC.

The CDR3 DNA is TGCGCCAGCAGCACACCGCAGAGCTACGAGCAGTACTTC. Residues: CASSTPQSYEQYF. The chain has TRBV5-1 and TRBJ2-7; no firm D call. Germline V lookup: CDR1 SGHRS, CDR2 YFSETQ. The germline V and J ends were trimmed by 4 bases and 3 bases, with 11 bases remaining between them. This CDR3 comprises 13 residues.

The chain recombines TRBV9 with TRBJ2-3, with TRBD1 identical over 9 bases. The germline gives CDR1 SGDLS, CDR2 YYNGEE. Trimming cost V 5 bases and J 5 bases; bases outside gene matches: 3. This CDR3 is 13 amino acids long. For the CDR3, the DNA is TGTGCCAGCAGTTCGACAGGGGGAGATACGCAGTATTTT. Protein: CASSSTGGDTQYF.

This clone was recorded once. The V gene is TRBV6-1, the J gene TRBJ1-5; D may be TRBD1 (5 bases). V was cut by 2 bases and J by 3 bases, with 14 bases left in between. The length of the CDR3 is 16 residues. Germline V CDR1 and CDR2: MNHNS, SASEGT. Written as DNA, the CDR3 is TGTGCCAGCAGTGAATTTACGACGGGGGTCAATCAGCCCCAGCATTTT. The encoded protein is CASSEFTTGVNQPQHF.

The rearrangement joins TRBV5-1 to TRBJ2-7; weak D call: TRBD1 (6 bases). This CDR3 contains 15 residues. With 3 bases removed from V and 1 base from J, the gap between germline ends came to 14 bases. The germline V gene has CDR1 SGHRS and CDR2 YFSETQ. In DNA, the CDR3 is TGCGCCAGCAGCTGGGACATAGGGCCTTCCTACGAGCAGTACTTC. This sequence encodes CASSWDIGPSYEQYF.

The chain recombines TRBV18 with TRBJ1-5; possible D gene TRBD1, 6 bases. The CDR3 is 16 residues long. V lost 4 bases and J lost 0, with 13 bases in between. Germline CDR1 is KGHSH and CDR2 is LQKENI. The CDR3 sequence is CASSRGGPDSNQPQHF. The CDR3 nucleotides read TGTGCCAGCTCACGGGGGGGCCCGGATAGCAATCAGCCCCAGCATTTT.

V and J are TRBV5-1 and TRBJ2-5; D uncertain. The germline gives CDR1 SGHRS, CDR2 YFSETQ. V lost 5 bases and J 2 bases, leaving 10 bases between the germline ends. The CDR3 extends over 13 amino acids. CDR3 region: CASRQTRQETQYF. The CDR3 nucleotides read TGCGCCAGCAGGCAGACGCGACAAGAGACCCAGTACTTC.

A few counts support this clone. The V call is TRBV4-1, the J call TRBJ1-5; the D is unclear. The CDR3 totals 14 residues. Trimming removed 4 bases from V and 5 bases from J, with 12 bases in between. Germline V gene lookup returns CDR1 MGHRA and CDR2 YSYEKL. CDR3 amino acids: CASSRGRWHQPQHF. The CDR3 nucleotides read TGCGCCAGCAGCCGAGGGCGGTGGCATCAGCCCCAGCATTTT.

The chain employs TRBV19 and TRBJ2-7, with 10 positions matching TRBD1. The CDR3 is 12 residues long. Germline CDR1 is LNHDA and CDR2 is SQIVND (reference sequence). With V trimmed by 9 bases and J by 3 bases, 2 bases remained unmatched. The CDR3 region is CASRDRGYEQYF. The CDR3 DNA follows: TGTGCCAGCCGGGACAGGGGCTACGAGCAGTACTTC.

CDR3 DNA sequence: TGTGCCAGCAGCCCAACAAAATCGACAGGGGCGAGCTCTGGAAACACCATATATTTT. Its protein product is CASSPTKSTGASSGNTIYF. V is TRBV5-6 and J is TRBJ1-3; 8 bases line up with TRBD1. Losses at the gene ends were 4 bases for V and 0 bases for J; bases not matched to a gene: 15. Germline V gives CDR1 SGHDT, CDR2 YYEEEE. The CDR3 contains 19 residues.

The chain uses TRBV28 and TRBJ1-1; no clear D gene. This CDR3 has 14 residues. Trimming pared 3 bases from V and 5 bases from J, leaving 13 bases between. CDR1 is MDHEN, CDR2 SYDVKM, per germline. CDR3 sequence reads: CASSFIGNPTEAFF. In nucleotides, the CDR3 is TGTGCCAGCAGTTTCATTGGGAACCCGACTGAAGCTTTCTTT.

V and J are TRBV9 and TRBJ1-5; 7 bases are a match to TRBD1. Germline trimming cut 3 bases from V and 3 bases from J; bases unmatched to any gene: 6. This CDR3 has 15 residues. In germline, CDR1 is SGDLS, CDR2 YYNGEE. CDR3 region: CASSEGGADNQPQHF. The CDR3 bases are TGTGCCAGCAGCGAAGGGGGCGCGGACAATCAGCCCCAGCATTTT.

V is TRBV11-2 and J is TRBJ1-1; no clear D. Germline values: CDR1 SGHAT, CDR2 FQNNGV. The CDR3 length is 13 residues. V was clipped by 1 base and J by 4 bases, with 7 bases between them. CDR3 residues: CASSLGRPTEAFF. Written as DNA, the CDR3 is TGTGCCAGCAGCTTAGGCAGACCCACTGAAGCTTTCTTT.

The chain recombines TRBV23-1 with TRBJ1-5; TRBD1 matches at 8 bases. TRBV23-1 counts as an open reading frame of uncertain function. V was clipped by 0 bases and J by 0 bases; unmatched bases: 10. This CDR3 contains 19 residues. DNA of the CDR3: TGCGCCAGCAGTCAATCGACAGGGGCAGGGAGTGATAGCAATCAGCCCCAGCATTTT. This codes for CASSQSTGAGSDSNQPQHF.

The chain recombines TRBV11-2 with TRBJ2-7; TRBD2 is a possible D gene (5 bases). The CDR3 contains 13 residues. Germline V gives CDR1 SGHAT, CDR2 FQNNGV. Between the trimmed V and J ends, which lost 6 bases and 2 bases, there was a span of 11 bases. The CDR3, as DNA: TGTGCCAGCAGTTGGGAGCTACCCTACGAGCAGTACTTC. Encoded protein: CASSWELPYEQYF.

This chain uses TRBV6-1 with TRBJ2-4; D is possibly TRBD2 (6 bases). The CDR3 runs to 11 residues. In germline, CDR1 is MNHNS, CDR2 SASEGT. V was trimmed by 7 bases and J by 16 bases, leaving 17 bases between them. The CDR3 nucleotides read TGTGCCAGCACCGAGGGAGGCCTCTGCTACTTC. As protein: CASTEGGLCYF.

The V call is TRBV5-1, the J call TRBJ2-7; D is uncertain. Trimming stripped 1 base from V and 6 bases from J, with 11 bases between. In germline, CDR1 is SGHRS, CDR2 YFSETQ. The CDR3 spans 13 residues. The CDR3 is CASSLTASSEQYF. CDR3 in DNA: TGCGCCAGCAGCTTGACGGCCTCGAGCGAGCAGTACTTC.

The CDR3 spells CASSRPEERAMYGYTF. The CDR3, as DNA: TGTGCCAGCAGTCGGCCCGAGGAACGGGCCATGTATGGCTACACCTTC. The V gene is TRBV28, the J gene TRBJ1-2; no definite D call. Germline CDR1 is MDHEN and CDR2 is SYDVKM. The V end lost 5 bases, the J end lost 5 bases, and 21 bases lay between the germline ends. The CDR3 extends over 16 amino acids.

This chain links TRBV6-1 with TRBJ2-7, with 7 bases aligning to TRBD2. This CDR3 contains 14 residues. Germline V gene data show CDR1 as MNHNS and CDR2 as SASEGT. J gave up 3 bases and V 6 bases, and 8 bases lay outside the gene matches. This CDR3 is CASSGGWGGYEQYF. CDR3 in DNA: TGTGCCAGCAGCGGCGGGTGGGGGGGCTACGAGCAGTACTTC.